The T cell receptor beta chain described here comes from a study of blood T cells in healthy people across ages. A second PCR, run for roughly 7 to 12 cycles, used a sample-barcoded 5' primer plus a J-beta primer mix. TCRdb re-derived calls from the 5' RACE reads in MiXCR, one entry per CDR3 protein. In the table there are just under 900,000 distinct CDR3 sequences, more than 25% of which are singletons. This clonotype appeared many times. This sequence originates from a woman older than 75 in good health. Sequenced sample: blood.

The CDR3, as DNA: TGTGCCAGCAGGGCAGGGGGCTCGAGGAATTCACCCCTCCACTTT. This gives the protein CASRAGGSRNSPLHF. The chain recombines TRBV6-5 with TRBJ1-6, with 8 positions matching TRBD1. Looked up from germline, CDR1 is MNHEY and CDR2 is SVGAGI. V lost 6 bases to trimming and J lost 7 bases; unmatched junction nucleotides: 8. The CDR3 is made up of 15 amino acids.